This TCR beta chain was recorded in a study of glioma-infiltrating T cells. Study-wide points: Only very few CDR3 sequences appeared in both tissue and blood. Non-neoplastic patients had below-expected tissue-blood divergence, while all gliomas exceeded expectation.

A remark on this clonotype: Its antigen is not identified.

The iRepertoire nested amplicon-rescue multiplex PCR amplified TCR alpha and beta CDR3s from RNA. Input was about 95-400 ng of tissue mRNA or PBMC total RNA. TCRdb re-called the multiplex PCR reads with MiXCR, one entry per CDR3 protein. The table has under 200,000 distinct CDR3 sequences, approximately 30% seen once. This CDR3 is 15 amino acids long. The germline V gene encodes CDR1 SGHTA and CDR2 FQGNSA. The trim removed 1 base at V and 9 bases at J, leaving 7 bases unmatched. The chain combines TRBV7-2 with TRBJ1-5; TRBD1 agrees at 9 bases. The clonotype originates from a human donor with low-grade glioma or glioblastoma, undergoing nonglioma brain surgery, or in good health (not recorded which). The material sequenced was glioma tissue, nonneoplastic brain tissue, or PBMCs (not recorded which). CDR3 amino acids: CASSLGPGQGLPQHF. In DNA form, the CDR3 reads TGTGCCAGCAGCTTAGGCCCGGGACAGGGTTTGCCCCAGCATTTT.